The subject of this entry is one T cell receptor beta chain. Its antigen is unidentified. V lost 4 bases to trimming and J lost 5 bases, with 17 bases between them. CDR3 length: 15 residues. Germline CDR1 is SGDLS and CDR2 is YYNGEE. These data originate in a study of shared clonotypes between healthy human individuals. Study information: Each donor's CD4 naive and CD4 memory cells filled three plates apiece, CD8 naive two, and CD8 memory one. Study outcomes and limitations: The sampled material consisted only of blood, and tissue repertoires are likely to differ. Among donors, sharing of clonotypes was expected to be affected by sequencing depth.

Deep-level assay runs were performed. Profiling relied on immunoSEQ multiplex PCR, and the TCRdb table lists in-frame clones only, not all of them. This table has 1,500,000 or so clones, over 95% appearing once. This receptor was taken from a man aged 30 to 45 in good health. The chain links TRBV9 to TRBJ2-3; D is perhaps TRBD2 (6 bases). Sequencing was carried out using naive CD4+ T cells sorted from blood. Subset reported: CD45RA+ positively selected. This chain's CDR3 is CASSPRGGDGDTQYF. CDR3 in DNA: TGTGCCAGCAGCCCCCGGGGCGGGGATGGAGATACGCAGTATTTT.